This entry concerns a single T cell receptor (beta chain). This clone was detected once. Its antigen has not been determined. Qualities for individual bases were not recorded, and no much larger clone is one base off. The CDR3 regions of human TCRbeta chains were analyzed by immunosequencing. Regarding the original processing steps: TCRs in the repertoires were matched against a reference library of SARS-CoV-2-specific TCRs that had been generated with the MIRA antigen-specificity platform. Breadth meant the fraction of unique TCRs that were SARS-CoV-2-associated, whereas depth meant the fraction of total T cells that were SARS-CoV-2-associated. Using the MIRA data, every spike-specific TCR was mapped to the spike region that the TCR reacted to and assigned to either a CD4 or a CD8 class. Log10-transformed breadth and depth values were compared by one-way ANOVA with Sidak's multiple comparisons tests. TCRdb carries this immuneACCESS record with in-frame sequences only. Its versions omit some clonotypes, under half of them owing to an unresolved V gene in the studies checked, with the rest unexplained. That table supplies the V and J calls and clone size; D and trimming were determined from the DNA. The sample table records fewer than 120,000 clones; under 95% of these occur just once. The ten largest clones represent roughly 7% of the sample.

CDR1 and CDR2 are drawn from the germline V gene: MDHEN, SYDVKM. Its CDR3 holds 16 amino acids, cysteine through phenylalanine. The retained sequence is limited to the CDR3, 48 bases, with the frame set at the first base. Deletion took 3 bases off V and 2 bases off J, with a span of 16 bases between the germline ends. This entry comes from a study of T cell responses to AZD1222 COVID-19 vaccine (dated by TCRdb to the early 2020s). With regard to the full study: AZD1222 recipients whose second dose came at about 4 weeks and those whose second dose came at about 12 weeks were combined into one group, since spike-specific TCR depth and breadth did not differ between the two schedules. TCR sequencing covered roughly 230 trial participants: about 210 given two doses of AZD1222 and around 25 given two doses of MenACWY control vaccine. Trial participants were enrolled by age into subgroups of 18-55, 56-69 and 70-plus years, and about 150, 27 and 61 TCR-sequenced participants, respectively, were included in these subgroups. General study outcomes and caveats: Epitopes outside the regions mutated in the B.1.351 and B.1.1.7 variants were reportedly recognized by nearly half of the unique spike-specific TCRs. Only five or six AZD1222 recipients were SARS-CoV-2 seropositive at baseline, limiting conclusions about previously exposed vaccinees. Vaccine-associated CD4 TCRs spanned the whole spike protein, with dominant responses in regions 160-218 and 743-854. After two AZD1222 doses, spike-specific TCR breadth and depth were significantly higher than at day 0 and than in MenACWY recipients. Participants were mostly white British, with more females than males. The authors suggested clonal diversity may have been underestimated. The 56-69-year group was small, and its depth increase did not reach significance, likely because of low power. No day 14 peak-response samples were available, so repertoires were characterized only after the peak T cell response.

In light of the paper, this sample's time point label describes: baseline before first vaccination. Vaccinee samples came from UK trials COV001 and COV002, including a single-blind randomized controlled phase 2/3 trial of AZD1222 (ChAdOx1 nCoV-19) in healthy adults. For TCRbeta chain sequencing, PBMC samples from trial participants were taken at day 0 and at day 28 after the second dose. This TCR was sampled from an adult in good health. The rearranged chain carries TRBV28 and TRBJ1-1; possibly the D gene is TRBD1, per 6 matching bases. The sequencing here drew on peripheral blood, taken on day 0 of AZD1222 vaccination. The CDR3 has the sequence CASSLMGAGANTEAFF. The DNA reads TGTGCCAGCAGTTTGATGGGGGCGGGAGCTAACACTGAAGCTTTCTTT.